The source of this TCR beta chain is a study of graft-versus-host responses after intestinal transplantation. The table came from immunoSEQ multiplex PCR; TCRdb's copy has only in-frame clones and leaves some out. The table shows approximately 89,000 clones, with about 93% occurring only once. The sample holds a few counts of this clone. The antigen remains unidentified. This CDR3 is 15 amino acids long. Trimming took off 3 bases at V and 2 bases at J, with 8 bases between the two ends. Germline lookup yields CDR1 SNHLY and CDR2 FYNNEI. Sequences were derived from unstimulated CD4+ T cells sorted from spleen or lymph node cells, sampled before intestinal transplant. This chain joins TRBV2 and TRBJ2-6; unclear D gene. The source is a human donor who received an intestinal transplant. The CDR3 protein is CASSDPGAGANVLTF. CDR3 nucleotides: TGTGCCAGCAGTGATCCGGGTGCTGGGGCCAACGTCCTGACTTTC. The entire variable domain, with the rest obtained from reference TRBV2 and TRBJ2-6, is as follows: EPEVTQTPSHQVTQMGQEVILRCVPISNHLYFYWYRQILGQKVEFLVSFYNNEISEKSEIFDDQFSVERPDGSNFTLKIRSTKLEDSAMYFCASSDPGAGANVLTFGAGSRLTVL.